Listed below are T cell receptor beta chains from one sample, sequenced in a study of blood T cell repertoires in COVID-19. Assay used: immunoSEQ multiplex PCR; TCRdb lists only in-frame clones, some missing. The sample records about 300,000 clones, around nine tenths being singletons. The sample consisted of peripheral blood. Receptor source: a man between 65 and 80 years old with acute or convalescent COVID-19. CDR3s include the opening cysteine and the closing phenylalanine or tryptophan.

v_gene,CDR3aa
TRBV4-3,CASSQVAGDFYEQYF
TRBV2,CASSQPPFGGWDTEAFF
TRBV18,CASSTGSNQPQHF
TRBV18,CASSRSQFATNEKLFF
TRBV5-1,CASSTGNPADTQYF
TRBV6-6,CASTTNRQGSHGELFF
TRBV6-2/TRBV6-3,CASSHKLTGNGEAFF
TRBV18,CASSPSAGADGEAFF
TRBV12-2,CASRFVGGEGYTF
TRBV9,CASRNLSYEQYF
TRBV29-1,CSVVGGVTEAFF
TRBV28,CASRGGVGYTF
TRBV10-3,CAISETRETYNSPLHF
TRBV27,CASSRSGRGWEQFF
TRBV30,CACGLAGVAGELFF
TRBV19,CASSSRGGVSNQPQHF
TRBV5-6,CASSWDSSTEAFF
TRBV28,CASRTYTDTQYF
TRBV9,CASSVPSRGKWRRSIRDYGYTF
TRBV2,CASRDRGYAGELFF
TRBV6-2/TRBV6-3,CASSAPGGQGSYNEQFF
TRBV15,CATSRDPRGGPLQTF
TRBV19,CASSLRIYSNQPQHF
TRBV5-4,CASSLVSTGGYNEQFF
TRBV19,CASSTRRQGREQPQHF
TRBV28,CASRRQGAREQFF
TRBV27,CASKTGTRHHEQFF
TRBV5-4,CASSLLQGENNEQFF
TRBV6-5,CASSYGQGTYNEQYF
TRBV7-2,CASSLIRNSPLHF
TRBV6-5,CASLSSGANVLTF
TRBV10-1,CASSDRLAQETQYF
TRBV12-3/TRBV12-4,CASSLEARGSAFF
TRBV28,CASSNPGAPKNTEAFF
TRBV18,CASSPFPTGQNEKLFF
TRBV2,CASSEQGFSYEQYF
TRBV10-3,CAISETTGTNTEAFF
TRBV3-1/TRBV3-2,CASSQYGTSGMYNEQFF
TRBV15,CATSPGEAGGLTAETQYF
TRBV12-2,CASPQEWGRNYEQYF
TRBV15,CATSREGGPYEQYF
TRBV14,CASSLRTSGRSHEQYF